This section outlines one T cell receptor (beta chain) sequence together with its context. The ends lost 2 bases at V and 5 bases at J; junction bases unmatched: 5. The germline V gene encodes CDR1 GTSNPN and CDR2 SVGIG (reference sequence). There are 15 residues in the CDR3. Individuals drawn from about 26 US areas were roughly 18 to 89 years old. The source of the sample is a study of blood T cell repertoires in COVID-19. Looking at the study overall: Specimens from acute and convalescent COVID-19 originated in the United States, Italy and Spain. T cells, B-cell-depleted T cells, or PBMCs supplied cDNA or gDNA.

The authors' processing: Estimation of nucleated cell counts relied on the amplification of reference gene primers. The protocol was immunoSEQ multiplex PCR, while the TCRdb copy is restricted to in-frame clones and leaves out a portion. D and trimming come from the DNA, and the V and J calls and clone size come from that table. Among fewer than 300,000 clones listed, approximately 92% were seen once. Material: PBMCs or T cells enriched from blood (not recorded which). This clonotype was sampled from a woman in her twenties or thirties who had recovered from COVID-19. V is TRBV30 and J is TRBJ2-1; 11 positions match TRBD2. The DNA for the CDR3 is TGTGCCTGGAGTACCGGGACTAGCGGCAACAATGAGCAGTTCTTC. This sequence encodes CAWSTGTSGNNEQFF. Filled out from reference TRBV30 and TRBJ2-1, the complete variable domain reads SQTIHQWPATLVQPVGSPLSLECTVEGTSNPNLYWYRQAAGRGLQLLFYSVGIGQISSEVPQNLSASRPQDRQFILSSKKLLLSDSGFYLCAWSTGTSGNNEQFFGPGTRLTVL.